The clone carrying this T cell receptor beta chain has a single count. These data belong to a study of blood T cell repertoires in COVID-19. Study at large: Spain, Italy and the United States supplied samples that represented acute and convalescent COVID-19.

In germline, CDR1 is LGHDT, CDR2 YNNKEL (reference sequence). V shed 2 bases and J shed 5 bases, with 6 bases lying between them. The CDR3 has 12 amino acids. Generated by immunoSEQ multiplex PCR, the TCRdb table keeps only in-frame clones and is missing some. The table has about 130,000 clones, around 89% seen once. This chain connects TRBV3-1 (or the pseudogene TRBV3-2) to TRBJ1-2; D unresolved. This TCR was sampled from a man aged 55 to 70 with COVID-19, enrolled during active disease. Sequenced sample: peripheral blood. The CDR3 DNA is TGTGCCAGCAGCCAACATCTATATGGCTACACCTTC. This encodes CASSQHLYGYTF.